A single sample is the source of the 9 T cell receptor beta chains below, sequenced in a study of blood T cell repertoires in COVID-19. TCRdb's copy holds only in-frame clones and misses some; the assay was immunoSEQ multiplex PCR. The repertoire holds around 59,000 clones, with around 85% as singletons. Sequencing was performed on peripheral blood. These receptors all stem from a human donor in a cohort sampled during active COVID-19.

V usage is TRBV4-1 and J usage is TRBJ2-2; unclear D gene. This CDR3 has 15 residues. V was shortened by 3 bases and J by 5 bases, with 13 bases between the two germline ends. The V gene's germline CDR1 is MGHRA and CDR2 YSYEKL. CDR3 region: CASSQIALETGELFF. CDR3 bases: TGCGCCAGCAGCCAGATAGCCTTGGAGACCGGGGAGCTGTTTTTT.

The CDR3 loop reads CASSIVMASSYEQYF. The CDR3 bases are TGTGCCAGTAGTATAGTAATGGCCAGCTCCTACGAGCAGTACTTC. This sequence joins TRBV19 and TRBJ2-7; D is ambiguous. CDR3 length: 15 amino acids. V lost 1 base, J lost 0 bases, and 10 bases lay in between. Germline CDR1 and CDR2: LNHDA and SQIVND (reference sequence). The whole variable domain, remainder taken from reference TRBV19 and TRBJ2-7, is DGGITQSPKYLFRKEGQNVTLSCEQNLNHDAMYWYRQDPGQGLRLIYYSQIVNDFQKGDIAEGYSVSREKKESFPLTVTSAQKNPTAFYLCASSIVMASSYEQYFGPGTRLTVT.

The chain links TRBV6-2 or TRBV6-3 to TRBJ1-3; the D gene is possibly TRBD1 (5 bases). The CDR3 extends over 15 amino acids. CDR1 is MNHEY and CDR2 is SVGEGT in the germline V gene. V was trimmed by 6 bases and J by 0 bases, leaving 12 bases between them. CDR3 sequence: CASSNRDFSGNTIYF. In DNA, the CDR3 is TGTGCCAGCAGCAACCGGGACTTCTCTGGAAACACCATATATTTT.

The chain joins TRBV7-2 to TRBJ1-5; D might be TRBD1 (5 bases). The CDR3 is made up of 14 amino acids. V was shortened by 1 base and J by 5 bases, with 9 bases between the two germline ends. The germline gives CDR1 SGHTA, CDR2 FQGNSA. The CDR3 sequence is CASSLDPQDQPQHF. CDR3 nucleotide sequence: TGTGCCAGCAGCTTAGACCCACAGGATCAGCCCCAGCATTTT.

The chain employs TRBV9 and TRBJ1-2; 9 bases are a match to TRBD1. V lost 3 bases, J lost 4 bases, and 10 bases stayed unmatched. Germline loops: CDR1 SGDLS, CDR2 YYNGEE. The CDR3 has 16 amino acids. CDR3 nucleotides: TGTGCCAGCAGCGGCGGGACAGGGACGTTCGGCTATGGCTACACCTTC. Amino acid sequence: CASSGGTGTFGYGYTF.

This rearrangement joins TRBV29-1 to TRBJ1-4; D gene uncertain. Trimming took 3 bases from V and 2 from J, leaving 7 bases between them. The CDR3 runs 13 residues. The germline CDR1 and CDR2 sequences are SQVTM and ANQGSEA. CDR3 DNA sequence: TGCAGCGTTGAGATTCGGACTAATGAAAAACTGTTTTTT. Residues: CSVEIRTNEKLFF.

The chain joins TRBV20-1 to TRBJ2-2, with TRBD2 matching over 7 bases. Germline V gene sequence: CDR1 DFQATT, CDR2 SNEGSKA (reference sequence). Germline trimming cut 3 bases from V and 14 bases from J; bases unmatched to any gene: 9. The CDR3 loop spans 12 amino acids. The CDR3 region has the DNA TGCAGTGCTAGTTATGCGGGGGAGGAACTGTTTTTT. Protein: CSASYAGEELFF.

The CDR3 spells CATSDSGQMYGYTF. The DNA for the CDR3 is TGTGCCACCAGTGATTCTGGGCAGATGTATGGCTACACCTTC. The rearrangement uses TRBV24-1 and TRBJ1-2, with D unclear. Germline V lookup: CDR1 KGHDR, CDR2 SFDVKD. The CDR3 is 14 residues long. Trimming pared 2 bases from V and 5 bases from J, leaving 11 bases between.

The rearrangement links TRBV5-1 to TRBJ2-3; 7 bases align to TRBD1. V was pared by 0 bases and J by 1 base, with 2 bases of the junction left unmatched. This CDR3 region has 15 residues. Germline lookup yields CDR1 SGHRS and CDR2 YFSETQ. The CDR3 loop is CASSLEGAGTDTQYF. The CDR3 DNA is TGCGCCAGCAGCTTGGAGGGGGCGGGCACAGATACGCAGTATTTT.